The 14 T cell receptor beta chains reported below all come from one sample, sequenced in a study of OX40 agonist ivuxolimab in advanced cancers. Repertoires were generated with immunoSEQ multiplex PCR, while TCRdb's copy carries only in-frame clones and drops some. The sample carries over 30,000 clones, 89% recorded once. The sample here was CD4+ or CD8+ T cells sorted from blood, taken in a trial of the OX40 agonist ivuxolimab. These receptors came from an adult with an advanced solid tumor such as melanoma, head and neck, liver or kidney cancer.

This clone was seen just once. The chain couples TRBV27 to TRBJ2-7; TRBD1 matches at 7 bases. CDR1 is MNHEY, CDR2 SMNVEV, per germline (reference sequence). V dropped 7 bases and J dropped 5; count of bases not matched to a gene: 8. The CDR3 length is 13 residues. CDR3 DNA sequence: TGTGCCAGCAAACCAGGGGGTGCCCACGAGCAGTACTTC. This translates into CASKPGGAHEQYF.

CDR3 in DNA: TGTGCCAGCACAACCCGACAGGAACCAAACAGGGAGCAGTTCTTC. This codes for CASTTRQEPNREQFF. The genes are TRBV6-1 and TRBJ2-1, with a tentative D call TRBD1 (6 bases). The V and J ends lost 7 bases and 10 bases respectively, with 23 bases between them. In germline, CDR1 is MNHNS, CDR2 SASEGT. The length of the CDR3 is 15 residues.

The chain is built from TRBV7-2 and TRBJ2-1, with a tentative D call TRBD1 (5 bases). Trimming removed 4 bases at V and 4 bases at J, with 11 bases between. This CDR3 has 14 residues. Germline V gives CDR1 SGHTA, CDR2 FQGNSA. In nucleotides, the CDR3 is TGTGCCAGCAGCTCTATTGGGGCATACAATGAGCAGTTCTTC. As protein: CASSSIGAYNEQFF.

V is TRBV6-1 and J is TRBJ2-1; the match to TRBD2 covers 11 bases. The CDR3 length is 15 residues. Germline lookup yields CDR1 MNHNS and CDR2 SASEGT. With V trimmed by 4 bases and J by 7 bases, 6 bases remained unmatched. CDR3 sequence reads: CASSGRSGRGNEQFF. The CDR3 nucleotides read TGTGCCAGCAGTGGGCGTAGCGGGAGGGGAAATGAGCAGTTCTTC.

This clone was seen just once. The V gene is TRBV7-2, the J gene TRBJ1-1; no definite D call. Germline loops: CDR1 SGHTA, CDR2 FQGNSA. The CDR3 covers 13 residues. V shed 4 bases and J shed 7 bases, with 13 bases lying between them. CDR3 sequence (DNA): TGTGCCAGCAGCTCTACTGGACTCTTTGAAGCTTTCTTT. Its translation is CASSSTGLFEAFF.

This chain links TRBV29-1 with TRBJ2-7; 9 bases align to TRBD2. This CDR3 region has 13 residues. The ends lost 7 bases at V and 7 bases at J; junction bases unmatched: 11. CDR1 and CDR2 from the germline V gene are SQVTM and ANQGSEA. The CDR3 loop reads CSAAGGEGREQYF. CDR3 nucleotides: TGCAGCGCTGCGGGAGGGGAGGGTCGAGAGCAGTACTTC.

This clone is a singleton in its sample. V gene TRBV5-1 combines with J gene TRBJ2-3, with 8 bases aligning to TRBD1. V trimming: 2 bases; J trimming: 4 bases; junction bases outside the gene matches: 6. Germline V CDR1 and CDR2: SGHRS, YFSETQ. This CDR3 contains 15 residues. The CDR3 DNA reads TGCGCCAGCAGCTTCCAGGGGGCGTCGGCAGATACGCAGTATTTT. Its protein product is CASSFQGASADTQYF.

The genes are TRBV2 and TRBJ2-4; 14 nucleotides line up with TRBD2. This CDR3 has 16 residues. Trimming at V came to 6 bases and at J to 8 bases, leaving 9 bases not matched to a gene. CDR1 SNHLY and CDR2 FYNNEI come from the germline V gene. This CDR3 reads CASRGLAGESRDIQYF. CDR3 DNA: TGTGCCAGCAGGGGACTAGCGGGGGAGTCTAGGGACATTCAGTACTTC. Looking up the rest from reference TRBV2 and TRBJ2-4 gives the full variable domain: EPEVTQTPSHQVTQMGQEVILRCVPISNHLYFYWYRQILGQKVEFLVSFYNNEISEKSEIFDDQFSVERPDGSNFTLKIRSTKLEDSAMYFCASRGLAGESRDIQYFGAGTRLSVL.

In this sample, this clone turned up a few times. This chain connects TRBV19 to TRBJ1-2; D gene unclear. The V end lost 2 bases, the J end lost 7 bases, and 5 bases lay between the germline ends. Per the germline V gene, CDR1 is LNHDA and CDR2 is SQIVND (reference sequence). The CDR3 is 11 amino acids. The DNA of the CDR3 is TGTGCCAGTAGTATATGGTCTGGCTACACCTTC. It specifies CASSIWSGYTF.

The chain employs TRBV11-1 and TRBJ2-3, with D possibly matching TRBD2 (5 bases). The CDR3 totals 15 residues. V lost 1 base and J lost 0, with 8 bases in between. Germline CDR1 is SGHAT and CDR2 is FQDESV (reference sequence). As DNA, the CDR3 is TGTGCCAGCAGCTTAGAGGAGCGGAGCACAGATACGCAGTATTTT. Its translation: CASSLEERSTDTQYF.

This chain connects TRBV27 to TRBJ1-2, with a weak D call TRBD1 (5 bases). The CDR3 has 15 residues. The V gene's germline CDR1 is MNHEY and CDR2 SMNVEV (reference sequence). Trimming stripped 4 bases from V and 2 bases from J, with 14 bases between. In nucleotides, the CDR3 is TGTGCCAGCAGTTCCCCCCTACGGGGGAACTATGGCTACACCTTC. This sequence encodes CASSSPLRGNYGYTF.

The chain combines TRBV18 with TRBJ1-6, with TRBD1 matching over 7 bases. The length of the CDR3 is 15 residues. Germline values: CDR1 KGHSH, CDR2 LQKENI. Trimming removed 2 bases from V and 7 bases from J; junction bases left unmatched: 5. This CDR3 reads CASSPTKTGNSPLHF. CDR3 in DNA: TGTGCCAGCTCACCAACAAAGACAGGGAATTCACCCCTCCACTTT.

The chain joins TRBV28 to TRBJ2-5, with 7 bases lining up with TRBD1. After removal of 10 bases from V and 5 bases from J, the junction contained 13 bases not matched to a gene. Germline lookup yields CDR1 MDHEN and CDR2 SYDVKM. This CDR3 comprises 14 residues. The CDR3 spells CAIEDRQKGETQYF. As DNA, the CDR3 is TGTGCCATCGAGGACAGGCAGAAGGGGGAGACCCAGTACTTC.

CDR3 coding DNA: TGCGCCAGCAGCTTAGGAACAGGGAATAATTCACCCCTCCACTTT. Residues: CASSLGTGNNSPLHF. The chain carries TRBV5-1 and TRBJ1-6; D is perhaps TRBD1 (6 bases). The length of the CDR3 is 15 residues. Trimming pared 2 bases from V and 5 bases from J, leaving 11 bases between. The germline CDR1 and CDR2 sequences are SGHRS and YFSETQ.